Each of the 20 T cell receptor beta chains below was sequenced from the same sample in a study of blood T cells in healthy people across ages. For the second PCR, which ran for about 6 to 11 cycles, a sample-barcoded 5' primer and a J-beta primer mix were used. MiXCR was run by TCRdb on the 5' RACE reads, yielding one entry per CDR3 protein. This table holds 1.8 million or so distinct CDR3 sequences, roughly 43% found once. Sequenced material: blood. The receptors shown here come from a human donor in good health.

This clonotype has just a few counts. The chain is built from TRBV7-2 and TRBJ2-3, with TRBD2 as a possible D gene (6 bases). The V end was cut by 1 base, the J end by 0 bases, with 14 bases between. The CDR3 totals 17 residues. From germline, CDR1 is SGHTA and CDR2 FQGNSA. As DNA, the CDR3 is TGTGCCAGCAGCTTAGGACTAGGGCTAGCGAGCACAGATACGCAGTATTTT. Its protein is CASSLGLGLASTDTQYF.

This clonotype has a handful of counts. The chain combines TRBV7-7 with TRBJ2-7; D not certain. This CDR3 spans 19 amino acids. V shed 1 base and J shed 2 bases, with 24 bases lying between them. CDR1 and CDR2 (germline): SSHAT, FNYEAQ (reference sequence). The CDR3 is CASSLGLVGGSWRTYEQYF. CDR3 bases: TGTGCCAGCAGCTTAGGTTTAGTGGGCGGCTCGTGGCGCACCTACGAGCAGTACTTC.

The chain joins TRBV9 to TRBJ1-2; D might be TRBD1 (5 bases). Germline assignment: CDR1 SGDLS and CDR2 YYNGEE. This CDR3 contains 14 residues. The V end lost 4 bases, the J end lost 4 bases, and 14 bases lay between the germline ends. The CDR3 spells CASSSEDTSYGYTF. CDR3 nucleotides: TGTGCCAGCAGCTCAGAGGACACAAGCTATGGCTACACCTTC.

Remarks on this clonotype: A junction boundary mismatches the germline segment, possibly from a read error. The V gene is TRBV12-3 or TRBV12-4, the J gene TRBJ1-4; 7 bases are shared with TRBD1. The CDR3 totals 14 residues. CDR3 nucleotides: TGTGCCAGCAGCATAGACAGGGTGTCTGAAGAACTGTTTTTT. Protein: CASSIDRVSEELFF.

This clonotype has only a few counts. The chain has TRBV20-1 and TRBJ1-5; D remains unclear. The CDR3 runs to 15 residues. CDR1 and CDR2 (germline): DFQATT, SNEGSKA (reference sequence). Trimming cost V 1 base and J 6 bases, with 16 bases left between them. CDR3: CSARASQGGFQPQHF. For the CDR3, the DNA is TGCAGTGCTAGAGCTTCCCAAGGAGGTTTTCAGCCCCAGCATTTT.

The chain employs TRBV2 and TRBJ1-1; 8 bases line up with TRBD1. Per germline, CDR1 SNHLY and CDR2 FYNNEI. The CDR3 covers 13 residues. Germline trimming cut 8 bases from V and 3 bases from J; bases unmatched to any gene: 5. The DNA of the CDR3 is TGTGCCAGCGTTCCGGACAGGGACACTGAAGCTTTCTTT. Its protein product is CASVPDRDTEAFF.

The chain carries TRBV7-2 and TRBJ2-5; D tentatively fits TRBD1 or TRBD2 (5 bases each). V was cut by 5 bases and J by 4 bases, with 20 bases left in between. The CDR3 sequence is 16 residues long. The germline V gene encodes CDR1 SGHTA and CDR2 FQGNSA. CDR3 sequence reads: CASSIGEWGSGETQYF. The CDR3 DNA follows: TGTGCCAGCAGCATAGGGGAGTGGGGCTCCGGAGAGACCCAGTACTTC.

A remark on this clonotype: Compared with germline, one end of the junction differs, possibly owing to a read error. This sequence joins TRBV11-2 and TRBJ2-1; D remains unclear. Germline CDR1 is SGHAT and CDR2 is FQNNGV. This CDR3 contains 15 residues. The CDR3: CASSFQFSPYNEQVF. The CDR3 coding sequence is TGTGCCAGCAGCTTTCAGTTCAGCCCCTACAATGAGCAGGTCTTC.

In regard to this clonotype: This may stem from a read error, because a much larger clone lies one nucleotide away. Here the CDR3 DNA reads TGCGCCAGCAGCCAAGAGTCTAGCGGGGGCTACGAGCAGTTCTTC. Amino acid sequence: CASSQESSGGYEQFF. The chain employs TRBV4-3 and TRBJ2-1; TRBD2 matches at 10 bases. CDR3 length: 15 amino acids. Germline values: CDR1 LGHNA, CDR2 YSLEER. V trimming: 0 bases; J trimming: 10 bases; junction bases outside the gene matches: 6.

This clonotype has a handful of counts. The chain carries TRBV11-3 and TRBJ2-5, with D perhaps TRBD1 (5 bases). Trimming shortened V by 5 bases and J by 2 bases, and 24 bases separated the two germline ends. Germline V lookup: CDR1 SGHNT, CDR2 YENEEA. This CDR3 contains 18 residues. CDR3 nucleotides: TGTGCCAGCAGCAAAAGTCAGGGATCCCGGTTTGGGCAAGAGACCCAGTACTTC. Translated, it gives CASSKSQGSRFGQETQYF.

The rearrangement uses TRBV10-3 and TRBJ2-1; 10 bases are a match to TRBD2. V gave up 3 bases and J gave up 4 bases; unmatched junction bases: 3. Germline V gene lookup returns CDR1 ENHRY and CDR2 SYGVKD. This CDR3 comprises 15 residues. The CDR3 loop is CAISELAGTYNEQFF. DNA for the CDR3: TGTGCCATCAGTGAACTAGCGGGGACATACAATGAGCAGTTCTTC.

The V gene is TRBV10-3, the J gene TRBJ2-3; 7 bases line up with TRBD2. V dropped 0 bases and J dropped 0; count of bases not matched to a gene: 3. The CDR3 is made up of 16 amino acids. The germline V gene encodes CDR1 ENHRY and CDR2 SYGVKD. CDR3 in amino acids: CAISESRGGSTDTQYF. CDR3 bases: TGTGCCATCAGTGAGTCACGCGGGGGAAGCACAGATACGCAGTATTTT.

This clonotype showed up just a few times. The gene calls are TRBV29-1 and TRBJ2-5; 8 nucleotides align to TRBD2. Germline V gene data show CDR1 as SQVTM and CDR2 as ANQGSEA. CDR3 length: 11 residues. Trimming took 7 bases from V and 13 from J; bases not matched to a gene: 11. The CDR3 DNA follows: TGCAGCGCGGACTCTAGCGGGCTATGGTACTTC. Translated, it gives CSADSSGLWYF.

This clonotype was detected a few times. V and J are TRBV11-3 and TRBJ2-2; D is ambiguous. Trimming took off 5 bases at V and 0 bases at J, with 10 bases between the two ends. The CDR3 extends over 15 amino acids. Looked up from germline, CDR1 is SGHNT and CDR2 is YENEEA. Here the CDR3 reads CASSRRISNTGELFF. The CDR3 DNA sequence: TGTGCCAGCAGCCGCCGGATATCGAACACCGGGGAGCTGTTTTTT. Full variable domain (missing parts from reference TRBV11-3 and TRBJ2-2): EAGVVQSPRYKIIEKKQPVAFWCNPISGHNTLYWYLQNLGQGPELLIRYENEEAVDDSQLPKDRFSAERLKGVDSTLKIQPAELGDSAVYLCASSRRISNTGELFFGEGSRLTVL.

The chain is built from TRBV11-2 and TRBJ2-5, with D uncertain. The germline V gene encodes CDR1 SGHAT and CDR2 FQNNGV. Trimming pared 3 bases from V and 5 bases from J, leaving 13 bases between. The CDR3 length is 14 residues. CDR3 loop: CASSFHARSETQYF. The DNA of the CDR3 is TGTGCCAGCAGCTTTCACGCACGGTCGGAGACCCAGTACTTC.

This clonotype was counted between two and nine times. V is TRBV6-5 and J is TRBJ2-1; D is unresolved. Trimming shortened V by 4 bases and J by 9 bases, and 13 bases separated the two germline ends. This CDR3 comprises 13 residues. Germline CDR1 reads MNHEY; CDR2 reads SVGAGI. CDR3 region: CASSWGLGAEQFF. In nucleotides, the CDR3 is TGTGCCAGCAGTTGGGGATTGGGTGCTGAGCAGTTCTTC.

The gene calls are TRBV29-1 and TRBJ1-6; 9 nucleotides agree with TRBD1. Germline assignment: CDR1 SQVTM and CDR2 ANQGSEA. V was clipped by 6 bases and J by 7 bases; unmatched bases: 4. The CDR3 has 13 amino acids. CDR3 residues: CSVLGTGNSPLHF. As DNA, the CDR3 is TGCAGCGTGCTCGGGACAGGGAATTCACCCCTCCACTTT.

This chain links TRBV5-6 with TRBJ2-1, with 12 nucleotides matching TRBD2. CDR1 is SGHDT, CDR2 YYEEEE, per germline. This CDR3 is 15 amino acids long. V lost 4 bases and J lost 5; bases outside the gene matches: 4. The CDR3 DNA follows: TGTGCCAGCAGCCGACTAGCGGGGGATAACAATGAGCAGTTCTTC. Its translation is CASSRLAGDNNEQFF.

The chain employs TRBV7-2 and TRBJ2-6, with a possible D match to TRBD1 (6 bases). V lost 3 bases and J 0 bases, leaving 18 bases between the germline ends. CDR1 and CDR2 (germline): SGHTA, FQGNSA. The CDR3 runs to 19 residues. The CDR3 bases are TGTGCCAGCAGCTTTAGTAGACGGGACACTGGCTCTGGGGCCAACGTCCTGACTTTC. Translating gives CASSFSRRDTGSGANVLTF.

The chain links TRBV5-6 to TRBJ2-7, with D tentatively TRBD1 (5 bases). The CDR3 is made up of 15 amino acids. Germline CDR1 and CDR2: SGHDT and YYEEEE. Trimming pared 0 bases from V and 6 bases from J, leaving 16 bases between. The CDR3 nucleotides read TGTGCCAGCAGCTTGGTGGGGCGCTCCGCATCCGAGCAGTACTTC. Protein: CASSLVGRSASEQYF.